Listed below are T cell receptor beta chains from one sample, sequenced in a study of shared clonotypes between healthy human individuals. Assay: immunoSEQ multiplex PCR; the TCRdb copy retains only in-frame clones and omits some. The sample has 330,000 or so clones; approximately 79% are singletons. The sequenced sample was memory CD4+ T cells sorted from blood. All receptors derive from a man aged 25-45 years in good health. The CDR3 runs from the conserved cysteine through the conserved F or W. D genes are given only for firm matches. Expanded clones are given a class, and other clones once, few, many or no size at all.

CASSSPGRTNTGELFF	TGTGCCAGCAGCTCCCCGGGCAGGACGAACACCGGGGAGCTGTTTTTT	NA	TRBV11-2	NA	TRBJ2-2
CASSRTGDRNNYGYTF	TGTGCCAGTAGTCGAACAGGGGATCGAAATAACTATGGCTACACCTTC	NA	TRBV19	TRBD1	TRBJ1-2
CASSEIRGTGYF	TGTGCCAGCAGTGAGATAAGAGGGACAGGGTATTTC	NA	TRBV2	TRBD1	TRBJ2-7
CASSRTHTDTQYF	TGCGCCAGCAGCCGAACACACACAGATACGCAGTATTTT	NA	TRBV5-1	NA	TRBJ2-3
CATSSLKSGRGETQYF	TGTGCCACCAGCAGCCTAAAAAGCGGGAGAGGAGAGACCCAGTACTTC	NA	TRBV15	TRBD2	TRBJ2-5
CASSVVRQKGTGELFF	TGTGCCAGCAGTGTTGTTAGGCAGAAGGGAACCGGGGAGCTGTTTTTT	once	TRBV2	NA	TRBJ2-2
CATSRDFHISTVVADTQYF	TGTGCCACCAGCAGAGACTTTCACATATCGACCGTTGTTGCAGATACGCAGTATTTT	few	TRBV15	NA	TRBJ2-3
CASSYVGGRGTGELFF	TGTGCCAGCAGTTACGTCGGGGGGCGCGGCACCGGGGAGCTGTTTTTT	once	TRBV6-5	NA	TRBJ2-2
CASSPGFNQPQHF	TGTGCCAGCTCACCTGGATTCAATCAGCCCCAGCATTTT	NA	TRBV18	NA	TRBJ1-5
CATSRGRNTGELFF	TGTGCCACCAGCAGAGGTCGGAACACCGGGGAGCTGTTTTTT	NA	TRBV15	NA	TRBJ2-2
CASIKTGTGGSEQYF	TGTGCCAGCATCAAAACGGGGACGGGAGGGTCCGAGCAGTACTTC	many	TRBV6-5	TRBD2	TRBJ2-7
CASRAGAHNEQFF	TGTGCCAGCCGAGCGGGAGCCCACAATGAGCAGTTCTTC	NA	TRBV6-4	TRBD2	TRBJ2-1
CAISESGTPTNEKLFF	TGTGCCATCAGTGAGTCGGGCACCCCAACTAATGAAAAACTGTTTTTT	NA	TRBV10-3	NA	TRBJ1-4
CASSPVVGQETQYF	TGTGCCAGCAGCCCAGTTGTTGGACAAGAGACCCAGTACTTC	few	TRBV7-6	NA	TRBJ2-5
CASTVLSYEQYF	TGTGCCAGTACGGTCCTGTCCTACGAGCAGTACTTC	NA	TRBV19	NA	TRBJ2-7
CALDDAASTDTQYF	TGTGCCTTGGACGACGCGGCTAGCACAGATACGCAGTATTTT	NA	TRBV30	NA	TRBJ2-3
CASSVQPSSYNEQFF	TGTGCCAGCAGCGTCCAGCCTTCCTCCTACAATGAGCAGTTCTTC	NA	TRBV9	NA	TRBJ2-1
CSVERGVGEKLFF	TGCAGCGTTGAACGCGGGGTAGGGGAAAAACTGTTTTTT	NA	TRBV29-1	NA	TRBJ1-4
CASSLESGGYEQYF	TGTGCCAGCAGCTTAGAATCGGGAGGGTACGAGCAGTACTTC	NA	TRBV7-2	TRBD2	TRBJ2-7
CSVSLSGTSITEAFF	TGCAGCGTTTCTTTGTCGGGCACCTCGATTACTGAAGCTTTCTTT	few	TRBV29-1	NA	TRBJ1-1
CSVEVWRGLNEQFF	TGCAGCGTTGAAGTGTGGAGGGGGCTTAATGAGCAGTTCTTC	NA	TRBV29-1	NA	TRBJ2-1
CASSRANGETQYF	TGTGCCAGCAGCCGTGCGAATGGGGAGACCCAGTACTTC	once	TRBV7-7	NA	TRBJ2-5
CASSLVGNEQFF	TGTGCCAGCAGCTTAGTGGGCAATGAGCAGTTCTTC	NA	TRBV7-9	NA	TRBJ2-1
CASSKQGWTEAFF	TGTGCCAGTAGCAAACAGGGTTGGACTGAAGCTTTCTTT	NA	TRBV19	NA	TRBJ1-1
CAWSFGEGQYF	TGTGCCTGGAGTTTCGGTGAAGGGCAGTACTTC	NA	TRBV30	NA	TRBJ2-7
CASSLQSGTSGRNEQFF	TGCGCCAGCAGCTTACAGTCAGGGACTAGCGGGAGAAATGAGCAGTTCTTC	NA	TRBV5-1	TRBD2	TRBJ2-1
CASSTTGVLSTDTQYF	TGTGCCAGCAGTACCACAGGCGTCCTAAGCACAGATACGCAGTATTTT	NA	TRBV28	NA	TRBJ2-3
CASSSTGIRKNIQYF	TGTGCCAGCAGCTCAACAGGGATTCGAAAAAACATTCAGTACTTC	NA	TRBV27	NA	TRBJ2-4
CATSRDGQLNEKLFF	TGTGCCACCAGCAGAGATGGGCAGCTTAATGAAAAACTGTTTTTT	NA	TRBV15	NA	TRBJ1-4
CASSLGKSGVYNEQFF	TGTGCCAGCAGCTTAGGAAAGAGCGGGGTCTACAATGAGCAGTTCTTC	NA	TRBV7-9	TRBD2	TRBJ2-1
CASSEPADEQYF	TGCGCCAGCAGTGAACCGGCGGACGAGCAGTACTTC	NA	TRBV10-2	NA	TRBJ2-7
CASSPGRARGNTIYF	TGTGCCAGCAGCCCTGGGAGGGCAAGAGGAAACACCATATATTTT	NA	TRBV6-1	NA	TRBJ1-3
CASSLMGQGEETQYF	TGCGCCAGCAGCTTGATGGGACAGGGGGAAGAGACCCAGTACTTC	NA	TRBV5-1	TRBD1	TRBJ2-5
CASREQGPTNIQYF	TGTGCCAGCAGGGAACAGGGCCCCACAAACATTCAGTACTTC	NA	TRBV2	NA	TRBJ2-4
CSVRSGGSNQPQHF	TGCAGCGTCCGGTCGGGGGGCAGCAATCAGCCCCAGCATTTT	few	TRBV29-1	NA	TRBJ1-5
CASSEGEGSHEQYF	TGCGCCAGCAGCGAGGGGGAGGGGTCCCACGAGCAGTACTTC	NA	TRBV5-1	NA	TRBJ2-7
CASRKPNPPNEQFF	TGTGCCAGCAGAAAACCAAACCCACCCAATGAGCAGTTCTTC	once	TRBV28	NA	TRBJ2-1
CASSLPSAYEQYF	TGTGCCAGCAGCTTACCTTCAGCCTACGAGCAGTACTTC	NA	TRBV7-2	NA	TRBJ2-7
CASIGGGSGNTIYF	TGTGCCAGCATTGGCGGAGGCTCTGGAAACACCATATATTTT	NA	TRBV28	NA	TRBJ1-3
CATREPNKADTQYF	TGTGCCACGCGGGAGCCAAACAAGGCCGATACGCAGTATTTT	NA	TRBV30	TRBD2	TRBJ2-3
CASSPSRGRSYGYTF	TGTGCCAGCTCACCAAGCAGGGGACGGAGTTATGGCTACACCTTC	NA	TRBV18	NA	TRBJ1-2
CASKRGLAEPNSYEQYF	TGCGCCAGCAAGAGAGGACTAGCGGAGCCGAACTCCTACGAGCAGTACTTC	few	TRBV10-2	TRBD2	TRBJ2-7
CASSLALRGSNQPQHF	TGTGCCAGCAGCTTAGCGCTAAGAGGCAGCAATCAGCCCCAGCATTTT	few	TRBV7-8	NA	TRBJ1-5
CASSQFLREPDTQYF	TGTGCCAGCAGCCAATTCCTAAGGGAACCAGATACGCAGTATTTT	NA	TRBV14	NA	TRBJ2-3
CASSSPTGITDTQYF	TGTGCCAGCAGCTCGCCGACAGGGATCACAGATACGCAGTATTTT	NA	TRBV7-3	TRBD1	TRBJ2-3
CASSLWGPGQPQHF	TGTGCCAGCAGCTTGTGGGGTCCGGGGCAGCCCCAGCATTTT	NA	TRBV5-6	NA	TRBJ1-5
CASSLIPGENEQFF	TGCGCCAGCAGCTTGATTCCGGGGGAGAATGAGCAGTTCTTC	NA	TRBV5-1	NA	TRBJ2-1